This T cell receptor beta chain was recorded in a study of blood T cells in healthy people across ages. At least 7 million PBMCs were isolated per sample. A sample-barcoded 5' primer and a J-beta primer mix were used in a second PCR of roughly 7 to 11 cycles. Each CDR3 protein is one row after TCRdb ran MiXCR on the 5' RACE reads. The data contain 1.5 million to 1.9 million distinct CDR3 sequences, 40% to 45% of them seen just once; the ten biggest clones take up less than 5%. Study-level findings and limits: Naive CD4+ cells and diversity were both higher in long-lived donors than in aged donors.

V was shortened by 5 bases and J by 3 bases, with 2 bases between the two germline ends. The V gene's germline CDR1 is DFQATT and CDR2 SNEGSKA (reference sequence). The CDR3 is 10 residues long. This clonotype was recorded many times. As yet, its antigen is unknown. This TCR was recovered from a woman in her late teens or twenties in good health. This rearrangement joins TRBV20-1 to TRBJ2-1; D gene unclear. The material sequenced was blood. This chain's CDR3 is CSAYYNEQFF. For the CDR3, the DNA is TGCAGTGCTTACTACAATGAGCAGTTCTTC.